Below, one T cell receptor (beta chain) is given with its context. This sample stems from a study of cytomegalovirus exposure and HLA in healthy donors. Sequencing used immunoSEQ multiplex PCR; TCRdb keeps in-frame clones, though not all of them. This sample has 150,000 to 200,000 clones; around 84% occur once, and the top ten carry about 17%. Trimming cost V 5 bases and J 6 bases; bases outside gene matches: 10. The germline V gene encodes CDR1 SGHDT and CDR2 YYEEEE. CDR3 size: 15 residues. The origin of this receptor is a man younger than 35 in good health and CMV-seropositive. The chain recombines TRBV5-6 with TRBJ2-1, with 8 bases fitting TRBD2. What was sequenced was PBMCs. This CDR3 reads CASSWGWTSLNEQFF. The CDR3 DNA is TGTGCCAGCAGTTGGGGTTGGACTAGCCTCAATGAGCAGTTCTTC.